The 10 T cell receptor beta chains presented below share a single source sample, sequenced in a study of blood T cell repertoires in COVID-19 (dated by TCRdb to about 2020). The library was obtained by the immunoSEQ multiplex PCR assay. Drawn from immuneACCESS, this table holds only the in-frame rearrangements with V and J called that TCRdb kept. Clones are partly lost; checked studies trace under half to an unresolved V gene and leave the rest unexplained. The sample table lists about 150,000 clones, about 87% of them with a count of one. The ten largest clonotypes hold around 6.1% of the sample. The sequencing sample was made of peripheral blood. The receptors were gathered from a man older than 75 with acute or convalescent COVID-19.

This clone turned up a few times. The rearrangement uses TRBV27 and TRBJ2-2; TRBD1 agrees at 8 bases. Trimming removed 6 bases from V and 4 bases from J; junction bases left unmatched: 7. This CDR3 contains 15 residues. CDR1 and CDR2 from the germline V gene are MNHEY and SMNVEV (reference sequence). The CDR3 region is CASSRDRFGTGELFF. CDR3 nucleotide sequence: TGTGCCAGCAGCAGGGACAGGTTCGGCACCGGGGAGCTGTTTTTT.

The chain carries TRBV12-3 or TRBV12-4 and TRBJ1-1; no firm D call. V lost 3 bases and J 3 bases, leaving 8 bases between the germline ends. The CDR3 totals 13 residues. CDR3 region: CASSLARDTEAFF. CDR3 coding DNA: TGTGCCAGCAGTTTGGCTCGGGACACTGAAGCTTTCTTT.

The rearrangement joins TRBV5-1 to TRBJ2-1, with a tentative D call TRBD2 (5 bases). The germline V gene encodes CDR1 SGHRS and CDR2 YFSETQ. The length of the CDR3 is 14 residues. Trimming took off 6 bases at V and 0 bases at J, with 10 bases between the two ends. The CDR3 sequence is CASKVGDSYNEQFF. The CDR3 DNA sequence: TGCGCCAGCAAGGTCGGGGACTCCTACAATGAGCAGTTCTTC.

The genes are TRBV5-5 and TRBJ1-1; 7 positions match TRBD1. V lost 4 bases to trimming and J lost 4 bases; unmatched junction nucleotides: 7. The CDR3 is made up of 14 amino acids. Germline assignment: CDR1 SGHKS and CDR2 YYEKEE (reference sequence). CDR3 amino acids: CASSGTAGATEAFF. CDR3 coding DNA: TGTGCCAGCAGCGGGACAGCAGGGGCCACTGAAGCTTTCTTT. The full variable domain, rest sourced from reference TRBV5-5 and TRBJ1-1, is DAGVTQSPTHLIKTRGQQVTLRCSPISGHKSVSWYQQVLGQGPQFIFQYYEKEERGRGNFPDRFSARQFPNYSSELNVNALLLGDSALYLCASSGTAGATEAFFGQGTRLTVV.

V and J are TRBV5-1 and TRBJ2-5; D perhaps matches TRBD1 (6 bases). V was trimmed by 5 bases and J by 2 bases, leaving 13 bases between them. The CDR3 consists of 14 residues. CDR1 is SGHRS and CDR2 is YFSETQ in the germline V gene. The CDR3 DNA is TGCGCCAGCAGACCACAGGGACCTCAAGAGACCCAGTACTTC. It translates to CASRPQGPQETQYF.

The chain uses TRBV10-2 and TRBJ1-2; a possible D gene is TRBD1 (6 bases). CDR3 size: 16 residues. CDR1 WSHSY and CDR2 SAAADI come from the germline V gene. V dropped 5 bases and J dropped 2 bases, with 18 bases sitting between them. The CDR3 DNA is TGCGCCAGCAGTCCAGACTGGGGGACAACGAACTATGGCTACACCTTC. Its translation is CASSPDWGTTNYGYTF.

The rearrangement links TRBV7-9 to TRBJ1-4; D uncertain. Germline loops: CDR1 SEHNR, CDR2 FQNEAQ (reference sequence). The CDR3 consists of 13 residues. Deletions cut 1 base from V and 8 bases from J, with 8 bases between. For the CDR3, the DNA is TGTGCCAGCAGCTTAGAAGTCGGGGAAAAACTGTTTTTT. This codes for CASSLEVGEKLFF.

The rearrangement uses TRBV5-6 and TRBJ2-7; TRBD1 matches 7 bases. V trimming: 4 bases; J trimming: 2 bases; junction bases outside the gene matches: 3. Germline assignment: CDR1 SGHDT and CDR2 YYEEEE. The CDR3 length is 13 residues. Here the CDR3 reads CASSPGQTYEQYF. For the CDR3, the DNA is TGTGCCAGCAGCCCGGGACAGACCTACGAGCAGTACTTC.

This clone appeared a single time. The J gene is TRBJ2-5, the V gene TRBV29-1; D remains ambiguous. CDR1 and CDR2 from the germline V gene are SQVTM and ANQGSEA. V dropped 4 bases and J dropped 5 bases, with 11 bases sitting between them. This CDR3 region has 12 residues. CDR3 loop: CSVVETGETQYF. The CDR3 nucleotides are TGCAGCGTTGTTGAGACCGGGGAGACCCAGTACTTC.

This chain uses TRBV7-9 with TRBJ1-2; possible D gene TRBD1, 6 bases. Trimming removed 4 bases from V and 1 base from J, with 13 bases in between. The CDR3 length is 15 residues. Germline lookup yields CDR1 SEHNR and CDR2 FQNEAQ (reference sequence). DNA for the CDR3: TGTGCCAGCAGCTCCTCGGGACAACATAACTATGGCTACACCTTC. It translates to CASSSSGQHNYGYTF.